This TCR beta chain was sequenced during a study of blood T cell repertoires in COVID-19. Study-wide context: Acute and convalescent COVID-19 samples came from the United States, Italy and Spain.

CDR3 length equals 16 residues. CDR1 is KGHDR, CDR2 SFDVKD, per germline. J was trimmed by 4 bases and V by 2 bases; bases with no gene match: 9. As originally analysed: Quantification of nucleated cells was approximated via reference gene primer amplification. Method: immunoSEQ multiplex PCR; TCRdb's copy keeps in-frame clones and lacks some. V and J calls and clone size are those listed in that table; D and trimming were worked out from the DNA. The sample lists about 74,000 clones; around 74% were seen once. The sequencing sample was made of peripheral blood. The clonotype comes from a man in his 70s with acute or convalescent COVID-19. The chain couples TRBV24-1 to TRBJ1-2; 7 bases agree with TRBD1. CDR3 in amino acids: CATSDSRQGNPYGYTF. The CDR3 DNA is TGTGCCACCAGTGATTCACGACAGGGTAATCCCTATGGCTACACCTTC.